This entry is about one T cell receptor beta chain. This specimen belongs to a study of blood T cell repertoires in COVID-19. For the study at large: T cells, B-cell-depleted T cells, or PBMCs supplied cDNA or gDNA.

Some clones are missing from TCRdb's copy, which holds only in-frame ones; the method was immunoSEQ multiplex PCR. Here the sample spans roughly 67,000 clones, around 82% being singletons. This CDR3 region has 15 residues. Looked up from germline, CDR1 is LNHDA and CDR2 is SQIVND (reference sequence). V lost 0 bases to trimming and J lost 10 bases; unmatched junction nucleotides: 10. The sequencing input was peripheral blood. This clonotype was sampled from a man over 45 with active COVID-19. The chain employs TRBV19 and TRBJ2-7; 9 positions match TRBD1. The DNA for the CDR3 is TGTGCCAGTAGTATAGAAGGGACAGGGATCGCGTATCAGTACTTC. It is translated as CASSIEGTGIAYQYF.